This is a list of T cell receptor beta chains from one sample in a study of blood T cell repertoires in COVID-19. Data came from immunoSEQ multiplex PCR; TCRdb stores just in-frame clones and leaves some out. Of 140,000 to 150,000 clones in the sample, around 90% are singletons; the top ten hold approximately 2%. The sequenced sample consisted of peripheral blood. All receptors derive from a man aged 70 or older with acute or convalescent COVID-19. Each CDR3 is given with its conserved first and last residue. The D gene is left open where the match is weak. Clone size, where shown, is once, few, many, or a class for clones that have expanded.

- | TRBD1 | TRBJ1-6 | TRBV25-1 | CASSAPGQGSPLHF | TGTGCCAGCAGTGCCCCGGGACAGGGATCACCCCTCCACTTT
- | - | TRBJ1-2 | TRBV4-2 | CASSQEVRDGRFYGYTF | TGTGCCAGCAGCCAAGAAGTACGGGACGGGAGATTTTATGGCTACACCTTC
- | - | TRBJ1-4 | TRBV6-6 | CASSPRGATNEKLFF | TGTGCCAGCAGCCCGCGGGGGGCAACTAATGAAAAACTGTTTTTT
- | - | TRBJ1-4 | TRBV5-1 | CASSVGGPATNEKLFF | TGCGCCAGCAGCGTGGGCGGGCCTGCAACTAATGAAAAACTGTTTTTT
- | TRBD2 | TRBJ2-1 | TRBV18 | CASSPQVAGSEQFF | TGTGCCAGCTCACCGCAAGTAGCGGGAAGCGAGCAGTTCTTC
- | - | TRBJ1-2 | TRBV6-6 | CASSYSDRSSSWTF | TGTGCCAGCAGTTACTCGGACAGATCTTCCTCGTGGACCTTC
few | TRBD2 | TRBJ2-1 | TRBV9 | CASSPRLAGAEQFF | TGTGCCAGCAGCCCCAGACTAGCGGGGGCTGAGCAGTTCTTC
- | - | TRBJ1-2 | TRBV6-5 | CASLELQDNYGYTF | TGTGCCAGCCTTGAATTACAGGACAACTATGGCTACACCTTC
- | - | TRBJ2-5 | TRBV7-2 | CASSFGGAAETQYF | TGTGCCAGCAGCTTCGGCGGAGCGGCTGAGACCCAGTACTTC
- | TRBD2 | TRBJ2-1 | TRBV29-1 | CSVGLASGGNEQFF | TGCAGCGTTGGATTGGCTAGCGGAGGCAATGAGCAGTTCTTC
- | - | TRBJ2-2 | TRBV10-1 | CASSRSTVNTGELFF | TGCGCCAGCAGTCGATCCACAGTTAACACCGGGGAGCTGTTTTTT
- | - | TRBJ1-1 | TRBV6-5 | CASSQTGLEAFF | TGTGCCAGCAGTCAGACAGGATTGGAAGCTTTCTTT
- | - | TRBJ1-6 | TRBV6-6 | CASSRGAESFSNSPLHF | TGTGCCAGCAGTCGTGGGGCGGAATCCTTCTCTAATTCACCCCTCCACTTT
- | - | TRBJ1-2 | TRBV3-1/TRBV3-2 | CASSQDFGGFGYTF | TGTGCCAGCAGCCAAGATTTCGGCGGGTTTGGCTACACCTTC
- | - | TRBJ1-2 | TRBV6-5 | CASRPQAVRGYTF | TGTGCCAGCAGACCACAGGCGGTCAGGGGCTACACCTTC
- | - | TRBJ1-5 | TRBV10-3 | CAISVDGLGNQPQHF | TGTGCCATCAGTGTGGATGGACTCGGGAATCAGCCCCAGCATTTT
once | - | TRBJ2-3 | TRBV7-9 | CASSLGISTDTQYF | TGTGCCAGCAGTCTCGGTATTAGCACAGATACGCAGTATTTT
- | TRBD1 | TRBJ2-5 | TRBV28 | CASSLVVGQGRETQYF | TGTGCCAGCAGTTTGGTGGTAGGACAGGGGAGGGAGACCCAGTACTTC
- | - | TRBJ1-4 | TRBV6-1 | CASSEVGSVYVEKLFF | TGTGCCAGCAGTGAAGTGGGGAGTGTGTATGTTGAAAAACTGTTTTTT
- | - | TRBJ2-1 | TRBV4-1 | CASSRNNEQFF | TGCGCCAGCAGCCGTAACAATGAGCAGTTCTTC
- | TRBD1 | TRBJ2-2 | TRBV9 | CASSVVPGTGDTGELFF | TGTGCCAGCAGCGTAGTGCCCGGGACAGGGGACACCGGGGAGCTGTTTTTT
- | TRBD1 | TRBJ2-1 | TRBV9 | CASSVGLDRQGDEQFF | TGTGCCAGCAGCGTAGGTCTGGACAGGCAAGGCGATGAGCAGTTCTTC
few | TRBD1 | TRBJ1-2 | TRBV18 | CASSTDRGGGYTF | TGTGCCAGCTCAACGGACAGGGGAGGTGGCTACACCTTC
- | TRBD1 | TRBJ2-5 | TRBV5-4 | CASSLVRQGKETQYF | TGTGCCAGCAGCTTGGTTAGACAGGGAAAAGAGACCCAGTACTTC
- | TRBD2 | TRBJ2-1 | TRBV2 | CASSPRLAGDNEQFF | TGTGCCAGCAGTCCACGACTAGCGGGGGACAATGAGCAGTTCTTC
- | TRBD1 | TRBJ1-2 | TRBV16 | CASSPGQNYGYTF | TGTGCCAGCAGCCCGGGACAGAACTATGGCTACACCTTC
many | TRBD2 | TRBJ2-1 | TRBV6-5 | CASSDSAGEFTEQFF | TGTGCCAGCAGTGACTCAGCGGGAGAATTCACTGAGCAGTTCTTC
- | TRBD1 | TRBJ1-1 | TRBV28 | CASSATRTGNTEAFF | TGTGCCAGCAGTGCCACACGGACAGGGAACACTGAAGCTTTCTTT
- | - | TRBJ2-2 | TRBV9 | CASSLQGTQTGELFF | TGTGCCAGCAGCCTTCAGGGGACGCAGACCGGGGAGCTGTTTTTT
- | - | TRBJ2-3 | TRBV10-1 | CASSLTGSTDTQYF | TGCGCCAGCAGTTTGACGGGGAGCACAGATACGCAGTATTTT
once | - | TRBJ2-5 | TRBV7-9 | CASSSWGGPRGETQYF | TGTGCCAGCAGCTCATGGGGGGGCCCGCGGGGCGAGACCCAGTACTTC